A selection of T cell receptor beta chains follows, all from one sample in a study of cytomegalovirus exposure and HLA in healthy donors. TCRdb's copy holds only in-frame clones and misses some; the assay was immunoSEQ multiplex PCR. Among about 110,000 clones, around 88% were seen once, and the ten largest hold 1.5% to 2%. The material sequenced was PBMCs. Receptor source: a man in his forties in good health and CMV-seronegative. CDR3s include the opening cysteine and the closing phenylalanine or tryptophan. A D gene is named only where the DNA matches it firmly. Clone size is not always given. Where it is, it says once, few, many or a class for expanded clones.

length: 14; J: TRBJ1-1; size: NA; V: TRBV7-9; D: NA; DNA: TGTGCCAGCAGCCCCACGGACTTCCACACTGAAGCTTTCTTT; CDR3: CASSPTDFHTEAFF
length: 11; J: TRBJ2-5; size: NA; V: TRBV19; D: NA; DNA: TGTGCCACCAAGCGGCAAGAGACCCAGTACTTC; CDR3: CATKRQETQYF
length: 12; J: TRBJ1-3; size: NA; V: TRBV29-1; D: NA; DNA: TGCAGCGTTGGTCACAGCGGAAACACCATATATTTT; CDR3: CSVGHSGNTIYF
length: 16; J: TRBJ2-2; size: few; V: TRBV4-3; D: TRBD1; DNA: TGCGCCAGCAGCCAAGATGGGACAGGGATTCCCGGGGAGCTGTTTTTT; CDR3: CASSQDGTGIPGELFF
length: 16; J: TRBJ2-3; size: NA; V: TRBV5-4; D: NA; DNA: TGTGCCAGCAGCCTGAAACAGGGTAAAAACACAGATACGCAGTATTTT; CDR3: CASSLKQGKNTDTQYF
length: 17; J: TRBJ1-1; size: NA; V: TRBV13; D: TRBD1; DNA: TGTGCCAGCAGCAGGCTACTAAACAGGGGAGGAGGGACTGAAGCTTTCTTT; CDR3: CASSRLLNRGGGTEAFF
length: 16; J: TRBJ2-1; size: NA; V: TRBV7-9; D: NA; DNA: TGTGCCAGCAGCCCCTGGCTCGGACAGAAATTCAATGAGCAGTTCTTC; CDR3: CASSPWLGQKFNEQFF
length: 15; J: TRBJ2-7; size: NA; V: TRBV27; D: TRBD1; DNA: TGTGCCAGCGCTTTTCCGGGACAGGGGGGCAACGAGCAGTACTTC; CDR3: CASAFPGQGGNEQYF
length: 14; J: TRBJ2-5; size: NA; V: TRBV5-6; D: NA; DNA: TGTGCCAGCAGCCTACGGGACATATGGGGTACCCAGTACTTC; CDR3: CASSLRDIWGTQYF
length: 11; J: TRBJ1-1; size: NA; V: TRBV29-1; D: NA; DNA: TGCAGCGTTGAAAGCGGGTTAGGAGCTTTCTTT; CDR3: CSVESGLGAFF
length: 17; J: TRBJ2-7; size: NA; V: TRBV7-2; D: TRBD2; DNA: TGTGCCAGCAGCTTAGGGCTAGCGGGTCGACTTACCTACGAGCAGTACTTC; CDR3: CASSLGLAGRLTYEQYF
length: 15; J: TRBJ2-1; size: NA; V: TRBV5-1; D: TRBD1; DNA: TGCGCCAGCAGCTTAACCTGGACAGGGAACAATGAGCAGTTCTTC; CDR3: CASSLTWTGNNEQFF
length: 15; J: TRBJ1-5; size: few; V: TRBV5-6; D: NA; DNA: TGTGCCAGCAGCTCCGGGACACTGACGAATCAGCCCCAGCATTTT; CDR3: CASSSGTLTNQPQHF
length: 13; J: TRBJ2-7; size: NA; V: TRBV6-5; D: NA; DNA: TGTGCCAGCAGTTACTCGACAGGTGACGAGCAGTACTTC; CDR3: CASSYSTGDEQYF
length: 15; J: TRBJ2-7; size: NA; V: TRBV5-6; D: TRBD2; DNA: TGTGCCAGCAGCTTGAGACTAGCGGGACGCTACGAGCAGTACTTC; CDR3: CASSLRLAGRYEQYF
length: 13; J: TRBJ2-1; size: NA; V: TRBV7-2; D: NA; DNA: TGTGCCAGCAGCTTATGGACAGACAATGAGCAGTTCTTC; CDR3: CASSLWTDNEQFF
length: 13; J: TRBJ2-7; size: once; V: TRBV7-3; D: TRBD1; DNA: TGTGCCAGCAGCTTAGGACAGGAGAACGAGCAGTACTTC; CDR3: CASSLGQENEQYF
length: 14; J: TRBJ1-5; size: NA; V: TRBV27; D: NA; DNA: TGTGCCAGCAGTTTACGGAGGGAAAATCAGCCCCAGCATTTT; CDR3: CASSLRRENQPQHF
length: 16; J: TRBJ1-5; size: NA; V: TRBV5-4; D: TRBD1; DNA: TGTGCCAGCAGCTTGTTTGGACAGGGGGCAAATCAGCCCCAGCATTTT; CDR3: CASSLFGQGANQPQHF
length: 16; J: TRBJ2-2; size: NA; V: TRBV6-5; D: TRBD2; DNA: TGTGCCAGCAGTTACTTCCCAGCGGGGGGGGCCGGGGAGCTGTTTTTT; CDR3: CASSYFPAGGAGELFF
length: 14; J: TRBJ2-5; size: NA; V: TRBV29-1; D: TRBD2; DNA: TGCAGCGTCAGTAATGCGGGGGGTTATGAGACCCAGTACTTC; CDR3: CSVSNAGGYETQYF
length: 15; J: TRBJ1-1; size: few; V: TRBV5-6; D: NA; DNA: TGTGCCAGCAGCTTGGCTCACAGGGTGAACACTGAAGCTTTCTTT; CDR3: CASSLAHRVNTEAFF
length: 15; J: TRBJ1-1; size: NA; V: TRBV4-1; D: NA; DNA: TGCGCCAGCAGCCGGGGGTCGGGGGATCACACTGAAGCTTTCTTT; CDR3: CASSRGSGDHTEAFF
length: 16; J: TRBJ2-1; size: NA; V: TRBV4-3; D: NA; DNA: TGCGCCAGCAGCCAAGAGGTGGCGGAGTTAAGCAATGAGCAGTTCTTC; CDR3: CASSQEVAELSNEQFF
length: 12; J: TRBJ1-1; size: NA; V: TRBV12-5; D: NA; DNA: TGTGCTAGTGGTTTAGGACACAGTCAAGCTTTCTTT; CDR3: CASGLGHSQAFF
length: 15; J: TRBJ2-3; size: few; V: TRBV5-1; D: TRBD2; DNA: TGCGCCAGCAGCACGGGGGGGTTTTGGGCAGATACGCAGTATTTT; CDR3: CASSTGGFWADTQYF
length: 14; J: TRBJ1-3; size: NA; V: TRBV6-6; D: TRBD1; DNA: TGTGCCAGCAGATCCACAGGGGCTGGAAACACCATATATTTT; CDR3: CASRSTGAGNTIYF
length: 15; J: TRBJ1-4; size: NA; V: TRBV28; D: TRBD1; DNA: TGTGCCAGCAGTCGAGAGGGGGCTCGTAATGAAAAACTGTTTTTT; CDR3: CASSREGARNEKLFF
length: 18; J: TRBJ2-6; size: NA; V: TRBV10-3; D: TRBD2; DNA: TGTGCCATCAGTGAGTCTATAGCGGGGGGGCCTGGGGCCAACGTCCTGACTTTC; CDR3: CAISESIAGGPGANVLTF
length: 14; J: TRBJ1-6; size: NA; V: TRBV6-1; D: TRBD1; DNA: TGTGCCAGCAGTGAGAGACAGGGGAATTCACCCCTCCACTTT; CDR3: CASSERQGNSPLHF
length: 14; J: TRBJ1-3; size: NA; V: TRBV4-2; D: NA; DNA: TGTGCCAGCAGCTCTCAGGTCTCTGGAAACACCATATATTTT; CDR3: CASSSQVSGNTIYF
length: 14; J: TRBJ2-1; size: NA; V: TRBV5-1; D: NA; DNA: TGCGCCAGCAGCTTTTCCCTCTCCTACAATGAGCAGTTCTTC; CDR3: CASSFSLSYNEQFF
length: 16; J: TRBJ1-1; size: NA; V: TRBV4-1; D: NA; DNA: TGCGCCAGCAGCCAAGATCCTCATCGTTCGGGTAATGCAGCTTTCTTT; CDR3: CASSQDPHRSGNAAFF
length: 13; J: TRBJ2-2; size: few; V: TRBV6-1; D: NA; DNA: TGTGCCAGCAGAAATAATCGGGCCGGGGAGCTGTTTTTT; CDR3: CASRNNRAGELFF
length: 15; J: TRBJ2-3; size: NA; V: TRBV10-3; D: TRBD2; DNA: TGTGCCATCAGTGAGGGGCGGGGGGCCACAGATACGCAGTATTTT; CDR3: CAISEGRGATDTQYF
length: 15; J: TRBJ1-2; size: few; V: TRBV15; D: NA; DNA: TGTGCCACCAGCAGTCCTGACAGGATTTTCTATGGCTACACCTTC; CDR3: CATSSPDRIFYGYTF
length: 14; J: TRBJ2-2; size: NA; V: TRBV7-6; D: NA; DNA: TGTGCCAGCAGCTTAGGAGGGAAATCCGGGGAGCTGTTTTTT; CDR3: CASSLGGKSGELFF
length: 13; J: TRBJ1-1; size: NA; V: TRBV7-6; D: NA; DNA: TGTGCCAGCAGCCCCGAGCTAGACACTGAAGCTTTCTTT; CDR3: CASSPELDTEAFF
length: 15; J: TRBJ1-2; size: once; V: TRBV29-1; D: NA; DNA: TGCAGCGTTGAATCAGGGGACCCCACTAACTATGGCTACACCTTC; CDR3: CSVESGDPTNYGYTF
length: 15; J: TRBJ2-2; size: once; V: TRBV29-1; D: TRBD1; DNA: TGCAGCGCGGGGCCCACAGGGGTAAACACCGGGGAGCTGTTTTTT; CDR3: CSAGPTGVNTGELFF
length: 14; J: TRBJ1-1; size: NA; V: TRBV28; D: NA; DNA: TGTGCCAGCAGGCCACAGTCGGGGGGGGCTGAAGCTTTCTTT; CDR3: CASRPQSGGAEAFF
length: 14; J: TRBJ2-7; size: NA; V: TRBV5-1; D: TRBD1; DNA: TGCGCCAGCAGCCGGGGACAGGGGGGCCACGAGCAGTACTTC; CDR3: CASSRGQGGHEQYF
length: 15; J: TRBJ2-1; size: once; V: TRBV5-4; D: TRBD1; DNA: TGTGCCAGCCGTTCAGGGGGCGCGGCATACAATGAGCAGTTCTTC; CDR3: CASRSGGAAYNEQFF
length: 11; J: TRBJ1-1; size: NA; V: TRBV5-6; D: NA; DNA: TGTGCCAGCAGCCGGGGTGTCGGAGCTTTCTTT; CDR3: CASSRGVGAFF
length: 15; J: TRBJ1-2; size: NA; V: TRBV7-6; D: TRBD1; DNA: TGTGCCAGCAGCCTCTTGACAGGGGGGGACTATGGCTACACCTTC; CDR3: CASSLLTGGDYGYTF
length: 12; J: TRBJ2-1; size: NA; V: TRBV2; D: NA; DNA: TGTGCCAGCAGTGAAGAGGAGGGGGCCCGGTTCTTC; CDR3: CASSEEEGARFF